Described below is a single T cell receptor (beta chain) sequence and its context. The data are from a study of T cells expressing NK-cell markers. The CDR3 is 14 amino acids. Germline V CDR1 and CDR2: SGDLS, YYNGEE. Researchers built TCR beta cDNA using 5'RACE template switching with UMIs. Following a re-call of the 5' RACE reads, TCRdb has one entry per CDR3 protein and lacks DNA. This table lists about 260,000 distinct CDR3 sequences. The chain has TRBV9 and TRBJ2-2; the D call from TCRdb, TRBD1, cannot be confirmed without DNA. The clonotype comes from a man in his late teens or twenties in good health. The source material was blood T cells: a sorted CD56 or NKG2C T cell subset, CD4+ or CD8+ T cells, or bulk PBMC T cells (not recorded which). CDR3 in amino acids: CASSVGTGLRELFF.